The rows below give T cell receptor beta chains drawn from one sample of a study of vaccination effects on CD4 cells after COVID-19. No antigen has been identified for these receptors. The table came from immunoSEQ multiplex PCR; TCRdb's copy has only in-frame clones and leaves some out. Among some 39,000 clones listed, 82% were seen once. Sequencing used CD4+ T cells from PBMCs cultured without peptide, obtained before COVID-19 vaccination. These receptors were obtained from a human donor who received a COVID-19 vaccine. Both conserved end residues are part of each CDR3. A D gene is named only where the DNA matches it firmly. Clone size, where shown, is once, few, many, or a class for clones that have expanded.

14	TRBJ1-4	TRBD1	TRBV19	few	TGTGCCAGTAGTAAGGGGACAGGGAATGAAAAACTGTTTTTT	CASSKGTGNEKLFF
12	TRBJ1-2	-	TRBV5-6	-	TGTGCCAGCAGCCGTGGGTCCTATGGCTACACCTTC	CASSRGSYGYTF
18	TRBJ2-5	TRBD1	TRBV18	-	TGTGCCAGCTCCCCGGTGCGGGACAGGGTTTTTGATCAAGAGACCCAGTACTTC	CASSPVRDRVFDQETQYF
16	TRBJ1-2	TRBD1	TRBV7-2	-	TGTGCCAGCAGCTTAGGAGGACAGGGCGGGAGCTATGGCTACACCTTC	CASSLGGQGGSYGYTF
18	TRBJ1-4	-	TRBV6-6	-	TGTGCCAGCAGCCGACGACAGCTTGGGGGGTCAACTAATGAAAAACTGTTTTTT	CASSRRQLGGSTNEKLFF
16	TRBJ2-3	TRBD2	TRBV10-3	-	TGTGCCATCTCAACTAGCGGGGGGTTGGGCACAGATACGCAGTATTTT	CAISTSGGLGTDTQYF
18	TRBJ2-3	TRBD2	TRBV24-1	-	TGTGCCACCAGTGATCCGGTTATAGGGACTACCGGCACAGATACGCAGTATTTT	CATSDPVIGTTGTDTQYF
15	TRBJ2-1	-	TRBV9	-	TGTGCCAGCTCCAGGGCTGCCAACCGAAACAATGAGCAGTTCTTC	CASSRAANRNNEQFF
15	TRBJ1-4	TRBD1	TRBV24-1	-	TGTGCCACCAGTGATTCGGACAGGGATAATGAAAAACTGTTTTTT	CATSDSDRDNEKLFF
17	TRBJ1-3	-	TRBV21-1	-	TGTGCCAGCAGCAAAGGGGGCAGGGTGCCCTCTGGAAACACCATATATTTT	CASSKGGRVPSGNTIYF
15	TRBJ2-1	TRBD2	TRBV6-6	-	TGTGCCAGCAGTCTAGCGGCGAGCTCCTACAATGAGCAGTTCTTC	CASSLAASSYNEQFF
17	TRBJ1-4	-	TRBV18	-	TGTGCCAGCTCACCGGTACCGATTTTTACAGGGAATGAAAAACTGTTTTTT	CASSPVPIFTGNEKLFF
12	TRBJ2-5	-	TRBV5-4	-	TGTGCCAGCAGTCTTGGCGTGGAGACCCAGTACTTC	CASSLGVETQYF
16	TRBJ1-1	TRBD1	TRBV30	-	TGTGCCTGGGACCAGCCGGGACAGGGAATGAACACTGAAGCTTTCTTT	CAWDQPGQGMNTEAFF
13	TRBJ2-2	-	TRBV6-5	few	TGTGCCAGCAGTAACAAGAACACCGGGGAGCTGTTTTTT	CASSNKNTGELFF
14	TRBJ2-5	-	TRBV5-1	-	TGCGCCAGCAGCGGCCAGGGAATAGACGAGACCCAGTACTTC	CASSGQGIDETQYF
14	TRBJ1-4	-	TRBV20-1	-	TGCAGTGCTAGTTTGGGACATAACCAGGAAAAACTGTTTTTT	CSASLGHNQEKLFF
13	TRBJ1-1	-	TRBV25-1	-	TGTGCCAGCAGTGAGGCCGACTACACTGAAGCTTTCTTT	CASSEADYTEAFF
17	TRBJ1-3	-	TRBV3-1/TRBV3-2	once	TGTGCCAGCACCTTGGGACACATCTTCGCCTCTGGAAACACCATATATTTT	CASTLGHIFASGNTIYF
16	TRBJ1-6	-	TRBV27	-	TGTGCCAGCAGTTTATCGCAGGGTCACTATAATTCACCCCTCCACTTT	CASSLSQGHYNSPLHF
16	TRBJ2-1	-	TRBV7-3	-	TGTGCCAGCAGCCCGGAGGGGGGGGGTCCCTACAATGAGCAGTTCTTC	CASSPEGGGPYNEQFF
15	TRBJ1-6	-	TRBV7-2	-	TGTGCCAGCAGCTCCCCCTCTGGGGGGCTGGCACCCCTCCACTTT	CASSSPSGGLAPLHF
15	TRBJ1-3	-	TRBV5-1	-	TGCGCCAGCAGCCCAAGGGGGGACTATGGAAACACCATATATTTT	CASSPRGDYGNTIYF
18	TRBJ2-5	-	TRBV10-3	-	TGTGCCATCAGTGGTGGGGTTGCGTATTCAGTCGGGCTAGAGACCCAGTACTTC	CAISGGVAYSVGLETQYF
15	TRBJ2-5	-	TRBV11-2	-	TGTGCCAGCAGACCTACACGGGGTCTCCAAGAGACCCAGTACTTC	CASRPTRGLQETQYF